The 19 T cell receptor beta chains listed next were all sequenced from one sample in a study of blood T cell repertoires in COVID-19. Libraries were prepared by immunoSEQ multiplex PCR; TCRdb keeps only in-frame clonotypes and omits some of them. This sample yields about 270,000 clones, of which roughly 86% are seen a single time; about 1.7% belongs to the top ten. Material: peripheral blood. Receptors originate from a woman in her fifties or sixties who had recovered from COVID-19.

The V gene is TRBV21-1, the J gene TRBJ2-7; whether TRBD2, the table's D call, matches the DNA was not checked. TRBV21-1 is annotated as a pseudogene. This CDR3 is built from 16 residues. CDR3 nucleotide sequence: TGTGCCAGCAGCACCCAGGCGCGGGGAAGCTCCTACGAGCAGTACTTC. Its translation is CASSTQARGSSYEQYF.

This clone occurred once. The CDR3 region is CASSLGSAGGPAQETQYF. The CDR3, as DNA: TGTGCCAGCAGCTTGGGGTCAGCGGGGGGCCCAGCTCAAGAGACCCAGTACTTC. This chain joins TRBV5-4 and TRBJ2-5; 9 bases are shared with TRBD2. V lost 0 bases to trimming and J lost 2 bases; unmatched junction nucleotides: 11. The length of the CDR3 is 18 residues. In germline, CDR1 is SGHNT, CDR2 YYREEE (reference sequence). Full variable domain (missing parts from reference TRBV5-4 and TRBJ2-5): ETGVTQSPTHLIKTRGQQVTLRCSSQSGHNTVSWYQQALGQGPQFIFQYYREEENGRGNFPPRFSGLQFPNYSSELNVNALELDDSALYLCASSLGSAGGPAQETQYFGPGTRLLVL.

The gene calls are TRBV7-3 and TRBJ2-1; tentative D call: TRBD1 (6 bases). V dropped 1 base and J dropped 4 bases, with 8 bases sitting between them. The CDR3 runs 14 residues. Per germline, CDR1 SGHTA and CDR2 FQGTGA. Here the CDR3 reads CASSLIGQYNEQFF. The CDR3 coding sequence is TGTGCCAGCAGCTTAATAGGACAGTACAATGAGCAGTTCTTC.

The V gene is TRBV28, the J gene TRBJ1-2, with 8 bases identical to TRBD1. V lost 4 bases to trimming and J lost 4 bases; unmatched junction nucleotides: 11. CDR1 MDHEN and CDR2 SYDVKM come from the germline V gene. The CDR3 totals 16 residues. The CDR3 here is CASSSTGQGRVYGYTF. CDR3 sequence (DNA): TGTGCCAGCAGTTCCACCGGACAGGGAAGAGTCTATGGCTACACCTTC.

This chain joins TRBV19 and TRBJ1-4; D might be TRBD1 (5 bases). The germline V gene has CDR1 LNHDA and CDR2 SQIVND (reference sequence). V lost 6 bases and J lost 7, with 15 bases in between. The CDR3 is 14 residues long. CDR3 loop: CASRMGRDREKLFF. CDR3 bases: TGTGCCAGTAGGATGGGCAGGGATCGTGAAAAACTGTTTTTT.

This clone was counted a single time. CDR3 sequence reads: CASSLDSETQYF. The CDR3 bases are TGTGCCAGCAGCTTAGATTCGGAGACCCAGTACTTC. The rearrangement links TRBV11-3 to TRBJ2-5; D is ambiguous. Between the trimmed V and J ends, which lost 0 bases and 5 bases, there was a span of 4 bases. The CDR3 runs to 12 residues. The V gene's germline CDR1 is SGHNT and CDR2 YENEEA.

This chain links TRBV19 with TRBJ2-1; the match to TRBD2 covers 12 bases. Germline V gene data show CDR1 as LNHDA and CDR2 as SQIVND (reference sequence). J was trimmed by 7 bases and V by 4 bases; bases with no gene match: 14. CDR3 length: 18 residues. The CDR3 here is CASSTRSLLAGGHNEQFF. The CDR3, as DNA: TGTGCCAGTAGTACGCGCTCCCTACTAGCGGGGGGTCATAATGAGCAGTTCTTC.

CDR3 region: CASSQPYGGTSPLHF. CDR3 nucleotides: TGCGCCAGCAGCCAACCCTATGGGGGGACCTCACCCCTCCACTTT. The chain has TRBV4-1 and TRBJ1-6; a weak D match, TRBD1 (5 bases). V was clipped by 2 bases and J by 10 bases, with 15 bases between them. The CDR3 spans 15 residues. Germline loops: CDR1 MGHRA, CDR2 YSYEKL.

The chain uses TRBV18 and TRBJ1-6; TRBD1 matches 12 bases. CDR3 size: 19 residues. J was trimmed by 0 bases and V by 3 bases; bases with no gene match: 6. CDR1 is KGHSH and CDR2 is LQKENI in the germline V gene. CDR3 nucleotide sequence: TGTGCCAGCTCACCGGGACAGGGGGCTGTAAGCTCCTATAATTCACCCCTCCACTTT. It codes for CASSPGQGAVSSYNSPLHF.

This chain links TRBV7-6 with TRBJ2-1; D remains unclear. The ends were cut back, 2 bases at V and 4 bases at J, with 9 bases in the middle. The CDR3 runs to 14 residues. Germline loops: CDR1 SGHVS, CDR2 FNYEAQ. The CDR3 loop is CASSLRAEYNEQFF. The CDR3 DNA follows: TGTGCCAGCAGCTTACGCGCGGAATACAATGAGCAGTTCTTC.

The chain links TRBV7-2 to TRBJ2-7; possibly TRBD1 for D (5 bases). V shed 1 base and J shed 5 bases, with 12 bases lying between them. The germline V gene has CDR1 SGHTA and CDR2 FQGNSA. There are 14 residues in the CDR3. The DNA of the CDR3 is TGTGCCAGCAGCTTAGGGGGCAGGACCCACGAGCAGTACTTC. It translates to CASSLGGRTHEQYF.

The genes are TRBV28 and TRBJ2-2; TRBD2 agrees at 8 bases. Losses at the gene ends were 6 bases for V and 9 bases for J; bases not matched to a gene: 12. The CDR3 is 15 residues long. Germline V gene data show CDR1 as MDHEN and CDR2 as SYDVKM. The DNA of the CDR3 is TGTGCCAGCAGCCGCGGCGGGACTAGGAAAAGGGAGCTGTTTTTT. It yields the protein CASSRGGTRKRELFF.

The J gene is TRBJ2-1, the V gene TRBV29-1; tentatively, D is TRBD1 (6 bases). Germline-derived CDR1 and CDR2 are SQVTM and ANQGSEA. With 4 bases removed from V and 0 bases from J, the gap between germline ends came to 16 bases. This CDR3 has 16 amino acids. CDR3: CSVGGNRESSYNEQFF. The CDR3 coding sequence is TGCAGCGTTGGAGGAAACAGGGAAAGCTCCTACAATGAGCAGTTCTTC.

This clone was recorded only once. The chain carries TRBV11-3 and TRBJ1-4, with 10 bases lining up with TRBD1. Germline V gene sequence: CDR1 SGHNT, CDR2 YENEEA. V was pared by 1 base and J by 8 bases, with 19 bases of the junction left unmatched. The CDR3 contains 20 residues. CDR3 loop: CASSLGDRGPVSPIREKLFF. The CDR3 DNA reads TGTGCCAGCAGCTTAGGGGACAGGGGCCCCGTGAGCCCCATTCGCGAAAAACTGTTTTTT.

The genes are TRBV9 and TRBJ2-7, with 7 bases identical to TRBD2. The junction had 8 bases not matched to a gene; V was cut back by 0 bases and J by 5 bases. The CDR3 contains 15 residues. CDR1 and CDR2 (germline): SGDLS, YYNGEE. The CDR3 spells CASSVDPTSVHEQYF. CDR3 DNA sequence: TGTGCCAGCAGCGTAGATCCCACTAGCGTGCACGAGCAGTACTTC.

V gene TRBV5-8 combines with J gene TRBJ2-3; D is unresolved. CDR1 is SGHTS and CDR2 is YDEGEE in the germline V gene. The CDR3 covers 12 residues. Trimming shortened V by 0 bases and J by 4 bases, and 3 bases separated the two germline ends. The CDR3 protein is CASSLAPDTQYF. In DNA, the CDR3 is TGTGCCAGCAGCTTGGCTCCAGATACGCAGTATTTT.

The chain combines TRBV3-1 (or the pseudogene TRBV3-2) with TRBJ2-1, with D perhaps matching TRBD2 (5 bases). Deletions cut 0 bases from V and 0 bases from J, with 18 bases between. This CDR3 has 19 amino acids. Germline-derived CDR1 and CDR2 are LGHDT and YNNKEL (reference sequence). For the CDR3, the DNA is TGTGCCAGCAGCCAAGATAGGCGGCCCACTACTAGCTCCTACAATGAGCAGTTCTTC. Translation gives CASSQDRRPTTSSYNEQFF.

This chain connects TRBV9 to TRBJ2-3, with a possible D match to TRBD2 (5 bases). The CDR3 runs to 14 residues. In germline, CDR1 is SGDLS, CDR2 YYNGEE. V was pared by 4 bases and J by 4 bases, with 13 bases between. In DNA form, the CDR3 reads TGTGCCAGCAGCCCGACCTCGGGGTCAGATACGCAGTATTTT. Translating gives CASSPTSGSDTQYF.

The DNA for the CDR3 is TGTGCCAGCTCACCGCGGGACGCCCGTCCTTCAACTAATGAAAAACTGTTTTTT. This translates into CASSPRDARPSTNEKLFF. The J gene is TRBJ1-4, the V gene TRBV18; maybe TRBD1 (5 bases). The V gene lost 3 bases and the J gene lost 0 bases, with 17 bases spanning the gap. The germline gives CDR1 KGHSH, CDR2 LQKENI. The length of the CDR3 is 18 residues. The whole variable domain, remainder taken from reference TRBV18 and TRBJ1-4, is NAGVMQNPRHLVRRRGQEARLRCSPMKGHSHVYWYRQLPEEGLKFMVYLQKENIIDESGMPKERFSAEFPKEGPSILRIQQVVRGDSAAYFCASSPRDARPSTNEKLFFGSGTQLSVL.